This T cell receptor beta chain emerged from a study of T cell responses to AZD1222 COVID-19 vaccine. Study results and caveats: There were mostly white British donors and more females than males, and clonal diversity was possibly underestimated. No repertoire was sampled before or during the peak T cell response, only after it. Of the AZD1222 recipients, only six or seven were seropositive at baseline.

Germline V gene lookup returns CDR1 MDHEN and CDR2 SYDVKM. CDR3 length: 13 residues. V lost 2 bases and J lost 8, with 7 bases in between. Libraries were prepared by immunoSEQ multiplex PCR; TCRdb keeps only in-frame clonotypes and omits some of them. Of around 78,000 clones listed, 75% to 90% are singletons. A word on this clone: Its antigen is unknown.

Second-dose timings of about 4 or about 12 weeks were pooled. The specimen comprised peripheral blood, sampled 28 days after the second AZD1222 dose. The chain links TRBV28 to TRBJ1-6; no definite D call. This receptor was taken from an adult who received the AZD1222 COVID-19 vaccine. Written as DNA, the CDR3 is TGTGCCAGCAGTTTAGGGTCCGATTCACCCCTCCACTTT. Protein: CASSLGSDSPLHF.